These 10 T cell receptor beta chains share one sample of origin, sequenced in a study. TCRdb re-derived calls from the 5' RACE reads in MiXCR, one entry per CDR3 protein. The sample carries tens of thousands of distinct CDR3 sequences, around 22% recorded once. The sample consisted of memory CD4+ T cells sorted from blood. Subset defined: memory CD4+ T cells, CD4+CD45RO+CD25-. These receptors all stem from a female donor with breast cancer.

This clonotype was detected only a few times. DNA for the CDR3: TGTGCCAGCAGTTTATCGGACAGGGAAAGGACCGGGGAGCTGTTTTTT. Amino acid sequence: CASSLSDRERTGELFF. V gene TRBV27 combines with J gene TRBJ2-2, with 8 bases matching TRBD1. Germline values: CDR1 MNHEY, CDR2 SMNVEV (reference sequence). There are 16 residues in the CDR3. Germline trimming cut 0 bases from V and 5 bases from J; bases unmatched to any gene: 5.

V gene TRBV7-2 combines with J gene TRBJ2-3; TRBD2 agrees at 12 bases. Trimming took 3 bases from V and 4 from J; bases not matched to a gene: 14. Germline V CDR1 and CDR2: SGHTA, FQGNSA. The CDR3 is made up of 19 amino acids. The CDR3: CASSLSPGLAGDRADTQYF. Here the CDR3 DNA reads TGTGCCAGCAGCTTGTCTCCGGGACTAGCGGGTGACCGCGCAGATACGCAGTATTTT.

CDR3: CASSDGTGELQPQHF. The CDR3 DNA reads as TGTGCCAGCAGTGACGGGACAGGGGAGCTGCAGCCCCAGCATTTT. This sequence joins TRBV6-1 and TRBJ1-5; 10 nucleotides line up with TRBD1. V shed 3 bases and J 7 bases; nucleotides not matched to a gene: 6. This CDR3 has 15 residues. CDR1 and CDR2 (germline): MNHNS, SASEGT.

The J gene is TRBJ2-2, the V gene TRBV7-9; 8 positions agree with TRBD1. This CDR3 spans 18 amino acids. J lost 0 bases, V lost 5 bases, and 11 bases had no gene match. CDR1 and CDR2 from the germline V gene are SEHNR and FQNEAQ (reference sequence). The DNA of the CDR3 is TGTGCCAGCAGCCTAGGGACAGGAAACTACGCGAACACCGGGGAGCTGTTTTTT. It specifies CASSLGTGNYANTGELFF. The full variable domain, completed using reference TRBV7-9 and TRBJ2-2, is DTGVSQNPRHKITKRGQNVTFRCDPISEHNRLYWYRQTLGQGPEFLTYFQNEAQLEKSRLLSDRFSAERPKGSFSTLEIQRTEQGDSAMYLCASSLGTGNYANTGELFFGEGSRLTVL.

This clonotype showed up many times. The gene calls are TRBV5-1 and TRBJ2-1, with 8 bases fitting TRBD2. J was trimmed by 0 bases and V by 2 bases; bases with no gene match: 1. Germline V gene lookup returns CDR1 SGHRS and CDR2 YFSETQ. The CDR3 sequence is 15 residues long. The CDR3 loop reads CASSFSGSSYNEQFF. The CDR3, as DNA: TGCGCCAGCAGCTTCAGCGGGAGCTCCTACAATGAGCAGTTCTTC.

Note on this clonotype: A much larger clone lies one base from this, so it may be a read error. This sequence joins TRBV12-3 or TRBV12-4 and TRBJ2-3; 7 bases agree with TRBD2. This CDR3 is built from 15 residues. The CDR3 coding sequence is TGTGCCGGCAGTCCCCCGGGACTAATGGCAGATACGCAGTATTTT. Residues: CAGSPPGLMADTQYF.

This clonotype has a count of ten or more. J is TRBJ1-1 and V is TRBV20-1, with D possibly TRBD1 on 6 matching bases. Germline-derived CDR1 and CDR2 are DFQATT and SNEGSKA (reference sequence). Trimming shortened V by 0 bases and J by 11 bases, and 19 bases separated the two germline ends. The CDR3 spans 14 residues. CDR3 residues: CSARDHRDPFGAFF. CDR3 nucleotides: TGCAGTGCTAGAGATCACAGGGATCCCTTTGGGGCTTTCTTT.

The chain uses TRBV27 and TRBJ2-1; D is unclear. Deletions cut 5 bases from V and 4 bases from J, with 12 bases between. The CDR3 totals 14 residues. The germline V gene has CDR1 MNHEY and CDR2 SMNVEV (reference sequence). The CDR3 DNA is TGTGCCAGCAGTCATTTACGGATTTACAATGAGCAGTTCTTC. It yields the protein CASSHLRIYNEQFF.

This chain joins TRBV20-1 and TRBJ2-1, with no clear D. There are 14 residues in the CDR3. V lost 4 bases and J 2 bases, leaving 12 bases between the germline ends. Germline CDR1 DFQATT, CDR2 SNEGSKA (reference sequence). CDR3 amino acids: CSAMARTPYNEQFF. The CDR3 DNA is TGCAGTGCTATGGCACGGACCCCCTACAATGAGCAGTTCTTC.

This clonotype appeared a few times. The V gene is TRBV12-3 or TRBV12-4, the J gene TRBJ1-5; TRBD1 is a possible D gene (5 bases). CDR3 size: 13 residues. V gave up 2 bases and J gave up 7 bases, with 9 bases separating them. CDR3 sequence: CASSLQRGQPQHF. In DNA, the CDR3 is TGTGCCAGCAGTTTACAGCGGGGCCAGCCCCAGCATTTT.